The rows below give T cell receptor beta chains drawn from one sample of a study of cytomegalovirus exposure and HLA in healthy donors. Profiling relied on immunoSEQ multiplex PCR, and the TCRdb table lists in-frame clones only, not all of them. The sample carries approximately 240,000 clones, 80% to 95% recorded once. Sample: PBMCs. These receptors all stem from a woman younger than 35 in good health and CMV-seronegative. Both conserved end residues are part of each CDR3. The order of the fields is CDR3 DNA, CDR3 protein, D gene, V gene, J gene, clone size. D genes are given only for firm matches. Clone size is given for some rows only: seen once, a few or many times, or a class if the clone is expanded.

TGCGCCAGTAGCGAGGGACTAGCGGGAAACCACGAGCAGTACTTC,CASSEGLAGNHEQYF,TRBD2,TRBV5-1,TRBJ2-7,.
TGTGCCAGCAGCTTCGGCGGCAGGCAGTACTTC,CASSFGGRQYF,.,TRBV6-1,TRBJ2-7,once
TGTGCCAGCAGCCCTCAATCTTCGACAGGCTGGTTTGGGTTCTTC,CASSPQSSTGWFGFF,.,TRBV7-2,TRBJ2-1,.
TGTGCCAGTAGTACCCGACAGTATGGCTACACCTTC,CASSTRQYGYTF,.,TRBV19,TRBJ1-2,.
TGTGCCAGCAGCTTCATAGCCTATGGCTACACCTTC,CASSFIAYGYTF,.,TRBV7-9,TRBJ1-2,.
TGTGCCAGCAGTTACCGTGGGTGGGGCAACAATGAGCAGTTCTTC,CASSYRGWGNNEQFF,.,TRBV6-5,TRBJ2-1,once
TGCAGCGCCGGGCTCACAGGGTTTGGCTACACCTTC,CSAGLTGFGYTF,.,TRBV29-1,TRBJ1-2,.
TGTGCCAGCAGCTTATTCGGTTTGGTCGCTGAAGCTTTCTTT,CASSLFGLVAEAFF,.,TRBV7-9,TRBJ1-1,.
TGTGCCAGCAGTTTCAGGGACAGGGGTCGTGGGGCCAACGTCCTGACTTTC,CASSFRDRGRGANVLTF,TRBD1,TRBV28,TRBJ2-6,.
TGCGCCAGCAGCCAAATAGGGGGCGACTACGAGCAGTACTTC,CASSQIGGDYEQYF,TRBD1,TRBV4-1,TRBJ2-7,.
TGTGCCAGCAGTTTTGGGGGCCAGGCTCAAGAGACCCAGTACTTC,CASSFGGQAQETQYF,.,TRBV28,TRBJ2-5,.
TGCGCCAGCAGAGGCCGGGACAGGGGGAATGAGCAGTTCTTC,CASRGRDRGNEQFF,TRBD1,TRBV10-2,TRBJ2-1,once
TGTGCCAGCATCCCGGGAAGTCGATTCGAGCAGTACTTC,CASIPGSRFEQYF,.,TRBV2,TRBJ2-7,.
TGCGCCAGCAGCTCCGGTAGTCTAGGAGAGACCCAGTACTTC,CASSSGSLGETQYF,.,TRBV5-1,TRBJ2-5,.
TGTGCCAGCAGCTTGCGTTTTCAGGGGATGAACACTGAAGCTTTCTTT,CASSLRFQGMNTEAFF,.,TRBV5-4,TRBJ1-1,.
TGTGCTAGTGGTCCAGGGACTAGCGGGGTCAATGAGCAGTTCTTC,CASGPGTSGVNEQFF,TRBD2,TRBV12-5,TRBJ2-1,.
TGCGCCAGCAGCCTGACAGGTTTCACTGAAGCTTTCTTT,CASSLTGFTEAFF,.,TRBV4-1,TRBJ1-1,.
TGCAGCGTTGCAGGGGTTAGCGAGCAGTACTTC,CSVAGVSEQYF,.,TRBV29-1,TRBJ2-7,.
TGTGCCAGCAGCTTAGGACAGAGAATCGCCTACGAGCAGTACTTC,CASSLGQRIAYEQYF,.,TRBV13,TRBJ2-7,.
TGTGCCAGTAGTATAGGGACAGGGTGGAACGAGCAGTACTTC,CASSIGTGWNEQYF,TRBD1,TRBV19,TRBJ2-7,.
TGTGCCAGCAGCTACAGGGAGACTGAAGCTTTCTTT,CASSYRETEAFF,.,TRBV19,TRBJ1-1,.
TGTGCCACCAGCAGACCAACCGGGACTAGAAACTACAATGAGCAGTTCTTC,CATSRPTGTRNYNEQFF,TRBD2,TRBV15,TRBJ2-1,.
TGTGCCAGCACGGGACTAGCGGGGGGTGGTAATGAGCAGTTCTTC,CASTGLAGGGNEQFF,TRBD2,TRBV11-2,TRBJ2-1,once
TGTGCCAGCAGTTTTAGGGGGAACACCGGGGAGCTGTTTTTT,CASSFRGNTGELFF,.,TRBV27,TRBJ2-2,few
TGCGCCAGCAGCCGCCACCCGGGACAGGGGAACACTGAAGCTTTCTTT,CASSRHPGQGNTEAFF,TRBD1,TRBV4-1,TRBJ1-1,once
TGTGCCTGGAGTGTCCGGGGAATCCGGACTGAAGCTTTCTTT,CAWSVRGIRTEAFF,.,TRBV30,TRBJ1-1,.
TGTGCCAGCTCAAAGGAACAGTTGGGCACTGAAGCTTTCTTT,CASSKEQLGTEAFF,.,TRBV18,TRBJ1-1,.
TGTGCCAGCTCACCCAATCCTCCGGGAGCAACCTACGAGCAGTACTTC,CASSPNPPGATYEQYF,.,TRBV18,TRBJ2-7,.